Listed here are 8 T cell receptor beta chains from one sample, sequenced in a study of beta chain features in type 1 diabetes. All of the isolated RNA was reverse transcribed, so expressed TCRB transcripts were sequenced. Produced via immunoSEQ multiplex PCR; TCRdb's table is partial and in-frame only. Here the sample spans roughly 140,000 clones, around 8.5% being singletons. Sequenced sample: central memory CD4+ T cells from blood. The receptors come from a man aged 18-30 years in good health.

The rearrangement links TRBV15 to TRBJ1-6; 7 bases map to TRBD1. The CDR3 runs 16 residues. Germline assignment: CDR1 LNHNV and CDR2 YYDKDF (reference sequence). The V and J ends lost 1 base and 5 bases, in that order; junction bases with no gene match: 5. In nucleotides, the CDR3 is TGTGCCACCAGCAGAGGGAAGACAGGGAATAATTCACCCCTCCACTTT. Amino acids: CATSRGKTGNNSPLHF.

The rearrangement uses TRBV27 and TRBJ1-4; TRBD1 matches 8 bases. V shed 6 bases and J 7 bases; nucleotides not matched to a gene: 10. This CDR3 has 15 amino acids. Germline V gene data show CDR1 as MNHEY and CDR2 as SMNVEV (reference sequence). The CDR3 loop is CASRYTGGGGEKLFF. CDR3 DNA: TGTGCCAGCAGATATACAGGGGGGGGAGGTGAAAAACTGTTTTTT.

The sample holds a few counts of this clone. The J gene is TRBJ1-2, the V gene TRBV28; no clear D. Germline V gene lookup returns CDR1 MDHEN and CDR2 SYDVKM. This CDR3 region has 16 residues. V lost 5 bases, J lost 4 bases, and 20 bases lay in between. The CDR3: CASSIPKAVIGYGYTF. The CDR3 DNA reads TGTGCCAGCAGTATACCGAAGGCGGTCATCGGCTATGGCTACACCTTC.

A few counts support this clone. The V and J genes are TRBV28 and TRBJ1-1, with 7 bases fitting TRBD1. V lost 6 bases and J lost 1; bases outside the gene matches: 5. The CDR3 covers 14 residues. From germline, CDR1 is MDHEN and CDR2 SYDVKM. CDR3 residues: CASSAGTANTEAFF. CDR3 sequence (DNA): TGTGCCAGCAGCGCCGGGACAGCGAACACTGAAGCTTTCTTT. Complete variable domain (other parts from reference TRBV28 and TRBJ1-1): DVKVTQSSRYLVKRTGEKVFLECVQDMDHENMFWYRQDPGLGLRLIYFSYDVKMKEKGDIPEGYSVSREKKERFSLILESASTNQTSMYLCASSAGTANTEAFFGQGTRLTVV.

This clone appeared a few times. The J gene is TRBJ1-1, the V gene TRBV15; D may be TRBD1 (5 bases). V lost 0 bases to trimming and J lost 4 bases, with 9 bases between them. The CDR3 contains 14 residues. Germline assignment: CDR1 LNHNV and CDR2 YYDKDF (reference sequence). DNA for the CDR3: TGTGCCACCAGCAGAGATAGGGGCGGCACTGAAGCTTTCTTT. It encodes CATSRDRGGTEAFF.

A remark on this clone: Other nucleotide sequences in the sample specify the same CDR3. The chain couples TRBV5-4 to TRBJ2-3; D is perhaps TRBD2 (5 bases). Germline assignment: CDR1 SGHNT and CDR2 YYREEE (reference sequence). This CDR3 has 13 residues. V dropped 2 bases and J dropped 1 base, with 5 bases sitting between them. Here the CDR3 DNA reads TGTGCCAGCAGCTTAGCGGGCACAGATACGCAGTATTTT. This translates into CASSLAGTDTQYF.

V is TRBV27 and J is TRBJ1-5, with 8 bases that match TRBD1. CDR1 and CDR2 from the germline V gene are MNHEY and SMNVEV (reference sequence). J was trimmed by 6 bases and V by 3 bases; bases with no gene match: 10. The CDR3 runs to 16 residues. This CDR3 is CASSFSGQGLGQPQHF. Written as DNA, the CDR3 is TGTGCCAGCAGTTTCTCCGGACAGGGTTTGGGTCAGCCCCAGCATTTT.

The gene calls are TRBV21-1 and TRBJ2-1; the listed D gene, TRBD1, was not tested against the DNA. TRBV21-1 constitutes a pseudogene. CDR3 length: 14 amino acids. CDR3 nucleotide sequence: TGTGCCATCACACCCGGGACAAACTACAATGAGCAGTTCTTC. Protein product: CAITPGTNYNEQFF.